Listed below are T cell receptor beta chains from one sample, sequenced in a study of T cells in Graves' hyperthyroidism and ophthalmopathy. TCRdb called the multiplex PCR reads again in MiXCR, with one record for every CDR3 protein. The sample has a few hundred thousand distinct CDR3 sequences; approximately 14% are singletons. The sequenced material came from blood. These receptors all stem from a woman aged 30 to 39 with Graves' hyperthyroidism that later progressed to Graves' ophthalmopathy. Each CDR3 is given with its conserved first and last residue. D genes are given only for firm matches. Clone size is stated in some rows and not others, as once, few, many or a class when expanded.

TRBJ2-5	many	TRBV11-2	.	CASSFTPSGGPVETQYF	TGTGCCAGCAGCTTTACCCCAAGTGGGGGCCCGGTAGAGACCCAGTACTTC
TRBJ2-1	.	TRBV24-1	TRBD1	CATSAPMDRGFNEQFF	TGTGCCACCAGTGCCCCGATGGACAGGGGTTTTAATGAGCAGTTCTTC
TRBJ1-5	many	TRBV11-2	TRBD1	CASSLDGTGSQPQHF	TGTGCCAGCAGCTTAGACGGGACAGGGTCTCAGCCCCAGCATTTT
TRBJ1-1	.	TRBV6-2/TRBV6-3	.	CASSPSQGLNAFF	TGTGCCAGCAGTCCATCGCAAGGGTTGAATGCTTTCTTT
TRBJ2-2	many	TRBV28	.	CASSPGTFNIGELFF	TGTGCCAGCAGTCCCGGGACATTCAACATCGGGGAGCTGTTTTTT
TRBJ2-1	.	TRBV19	TRBD1	CASSNQDREVYNEQFF	TGTGCCAGTAGTAATCAGGACAGGGAAGTCTACAATGAGCAGTTCTTC
TRBJ2-2	many	TRBV7-2	TRBD2	CASSLPSGSGTGELFF	TGTGCCAGCAGCTTACCTAGCGGGAGTGGAACCGGGGAGCTGTTTTTT
TRBJ2-1	many	TRBV5-1	TRBD1	CASSRGTANEQFF	TGCGCCAGCAGCAGAGGGACAGCCAATGAGCAGTTCTTC
TRBJ1-1	many	TRBV19	.	CASRYTGETEAFF	TGTGCCAGTAGATATACAGGTGAAACTGAAGCTTTCTTT
TRBJ1-2	many	TRBV4-2	TRBD1	CASSQEGGTGTGFGYTF	TGTGCCAGCAGCCAAGAGGGCGGTACAGGGACAGGGTTTGGCTACACCTTC
TRBJ2-3	few	TRBV19	.	CASSIVGAADTDTQYF	TGTGCCAGTAGTATAGTTGGGGCAGCCGACACAGATACGCAGTATTTT
TRBJ1-1	many	TRBV4-3	.	CASSQTVDTEAFF	TGCGCCAGCAGCCAAACAGTGGACACTGAAGCTTTCTTT
TRBJ2-5	many	TRBV28	.	CASSSSTGMGGTQYF	TGTGCCAGCAGTTCCTCAACAGGGATGGGGGGGACCCAGTACTTC
TRBJ2-7	.	TRBV3-1	TRBD2	CASSPTSGRTNEQYF	TGTGCCAGCAGCCCTACTAGCGGGAGAACTAACGAGCAGTACTTC
TRBJ2-1	few	TRBV29-1	.	CSVRLQRQPLNNEQFF	TGCAGCGTCCGCTTACAGCGGCAGCCCTTGAACAATGAGCAGTTCTTC
TRBJ2-5	few	TRBV7-9	.	CASSRGPGGQETQYF	TGTGCCAGCAGCCGTGGGCCAGGAGGCCAAGAGACCCAGTACTTC
TRBJ1-5	few	TRBV6-1	TRBD1	CASRRTGQEFNQPQHF	TGTGCCAGCAGGCGCACGGGACAGGAGTTTAATCAGCCCCAGCATTTT
TRBJ2-7	many	TRBV12-3/TRBV12-4	.	CASSLAGGAYEQYF	TGTGCCAGCAGTTTAGCGGGTGGGGCCTACGAGCAGTACTTC
TRBJ1-1	.	TRBV20-1	.	CSASSDATEAFF	TGCAGTGCTAGTTCTGACGCTACTGAAGCTTTCTTT
TRBJ1-2	many	TRBV15	TRBD1	CATSQPGQDNYGYTF	TGTGCCACCAGCCAGCCGGGACAGGATAACTATGGCTACACCTTC
TRBJ2-2	many	TRBV27	TRBD2	CASSAPLAGVLPGELFF	TGTGCCAGCAGTGCCCCTCTAGCGGGAGTCCTCCCCGGGGAGCTGTTTTTT
TRBJ2-5	few	TRBV27	.	CASRILGSEETQYF	TGTGCCAGCAGGATTTTGGGCAGCGAAGAGACCCAGTACTTC
TRBJ2-2	many	TRBV4-1	.	CASSPGVGAGELFF	TGCGCCAGCAGCCCGGGTGTGGGGGCCGGGGAGCTGTTTTTT
TRBJ2-7	many	TRBV12-3/TRBV12-4	.	CASSFTEAYEQYF	TGTGCCAGCAGTTTTACGGAAGCCTACGAGCAGTACTTC
TRBJ1-3	.	TRBV5-1	TRBD1	CASSRTGGVGNTIYF	TGCGCCAGCAGCAGGACAGGGGGCGTCGGAAACACCATATATTTT
TRBJ2-2	.	TRBV5-6	.	CASSLVVDSTNTGELFF	TGTGCCAGCAGCTTGGTCGTGGACAGCACGAACACCGGGGAGCTGTTTTTT
TRBJ1-1	.	TRBV13	.	CASSEPTVNTEAFF	TGTGCCAGCAGCGAGCCCACCGTGAACACTGAAGCTTTCTTT
TRBJ2-1	many	TRBV7-9	.	CASSIGQNDYYNEQFF	TGTGCCAGCAGCATAGGACAGAACGACTACTACAATGAGCAGTTCTTC
TRBJ1-5	.	TRBV24-1	TRBD1	CATSETGGSQPQHF	TGTGCCACCAGTGAAACAGGGGGCAGTCAGCCCCAGCATTTT
TRBJ2-3	many	TRBV29-1	.	CSVEDQYRSTDTQYF	TGCAGCGTTGAAGATCAATACAGGAGCACAGATACGCAGTATTTT
TRBJ1-5	many	TRBV28	.	CASRPMDRTQHF	TGTGCCAGCAGGCCAATGGATCGGACCCAGCATTTT
TRBJ1-1	few	TRBV29-1	.	CSVVQAGPGTEAFF	TGCAGCGTTGTACAGGCGGGACCGGGCACTGAAGCTTTCTTT
TRBJ2-5	many	TRBV28	.	CASSLRDNSQETQYF	TGTGCCAGCAGTCTCCGGGACAATAGCCAAGAGACCCAGTACTTC
TRBJ2-5	many	TRBV28	TRBD1	CASSPGGGHQETQYF	TGTGCCAGCAGTCCAGGGGGTGGGCACCAAGAGACCCAGTACTTC
TRBJ1-5	many	TRBV30	.	CACHGQNSDQPQHF	TGTGCCTGCCACGGACAGAATAGCGATCAGCCCCAGCATTTT
TRBJ2-1	few	TRBV19	.	CASSQGAGPYNEQFF	TGTGCCAGTAGTCAAGGGGCGGGGCCCTACAATGAGCAGTTCTTC
TRBJ2-1	many	TRBV28	TRBD2	CASSPTSRLAVDAGTINEQFF	TGTGCCAGCAGTCCCACATCCCGACTAGCGGTGGACGCTGGGACAATAAATGAGCAGTTCTTC
TRBJ2-1	many	TRBV7-3	.	CASSLLREGRNEQFF	TGTGCCAGCAGCTTATTACGGGAAGGTAGAAATGAGCAGTTCTTC
TRBJ1-1	many	TRBV19	.	CASRMEGGTEAFF	TGTGCCAGTAGAATGGAGGGGGGGACTGAAGCTTTCTTT
TRBJ2-3	.	TRBV3-1	.	CASSPGTTSGTDTQYF	TGTGCCAGCAGCCCAGGAACAACTAGTGGCACAGATACGCAGTATTTT
TRBJ2-6	.	TRBV5-4	.	CASSPPPQGANVLTF	TGTGCCAGCAGCCCACCCCCGCAGGGGGCCAACGTCCTGACTTTC